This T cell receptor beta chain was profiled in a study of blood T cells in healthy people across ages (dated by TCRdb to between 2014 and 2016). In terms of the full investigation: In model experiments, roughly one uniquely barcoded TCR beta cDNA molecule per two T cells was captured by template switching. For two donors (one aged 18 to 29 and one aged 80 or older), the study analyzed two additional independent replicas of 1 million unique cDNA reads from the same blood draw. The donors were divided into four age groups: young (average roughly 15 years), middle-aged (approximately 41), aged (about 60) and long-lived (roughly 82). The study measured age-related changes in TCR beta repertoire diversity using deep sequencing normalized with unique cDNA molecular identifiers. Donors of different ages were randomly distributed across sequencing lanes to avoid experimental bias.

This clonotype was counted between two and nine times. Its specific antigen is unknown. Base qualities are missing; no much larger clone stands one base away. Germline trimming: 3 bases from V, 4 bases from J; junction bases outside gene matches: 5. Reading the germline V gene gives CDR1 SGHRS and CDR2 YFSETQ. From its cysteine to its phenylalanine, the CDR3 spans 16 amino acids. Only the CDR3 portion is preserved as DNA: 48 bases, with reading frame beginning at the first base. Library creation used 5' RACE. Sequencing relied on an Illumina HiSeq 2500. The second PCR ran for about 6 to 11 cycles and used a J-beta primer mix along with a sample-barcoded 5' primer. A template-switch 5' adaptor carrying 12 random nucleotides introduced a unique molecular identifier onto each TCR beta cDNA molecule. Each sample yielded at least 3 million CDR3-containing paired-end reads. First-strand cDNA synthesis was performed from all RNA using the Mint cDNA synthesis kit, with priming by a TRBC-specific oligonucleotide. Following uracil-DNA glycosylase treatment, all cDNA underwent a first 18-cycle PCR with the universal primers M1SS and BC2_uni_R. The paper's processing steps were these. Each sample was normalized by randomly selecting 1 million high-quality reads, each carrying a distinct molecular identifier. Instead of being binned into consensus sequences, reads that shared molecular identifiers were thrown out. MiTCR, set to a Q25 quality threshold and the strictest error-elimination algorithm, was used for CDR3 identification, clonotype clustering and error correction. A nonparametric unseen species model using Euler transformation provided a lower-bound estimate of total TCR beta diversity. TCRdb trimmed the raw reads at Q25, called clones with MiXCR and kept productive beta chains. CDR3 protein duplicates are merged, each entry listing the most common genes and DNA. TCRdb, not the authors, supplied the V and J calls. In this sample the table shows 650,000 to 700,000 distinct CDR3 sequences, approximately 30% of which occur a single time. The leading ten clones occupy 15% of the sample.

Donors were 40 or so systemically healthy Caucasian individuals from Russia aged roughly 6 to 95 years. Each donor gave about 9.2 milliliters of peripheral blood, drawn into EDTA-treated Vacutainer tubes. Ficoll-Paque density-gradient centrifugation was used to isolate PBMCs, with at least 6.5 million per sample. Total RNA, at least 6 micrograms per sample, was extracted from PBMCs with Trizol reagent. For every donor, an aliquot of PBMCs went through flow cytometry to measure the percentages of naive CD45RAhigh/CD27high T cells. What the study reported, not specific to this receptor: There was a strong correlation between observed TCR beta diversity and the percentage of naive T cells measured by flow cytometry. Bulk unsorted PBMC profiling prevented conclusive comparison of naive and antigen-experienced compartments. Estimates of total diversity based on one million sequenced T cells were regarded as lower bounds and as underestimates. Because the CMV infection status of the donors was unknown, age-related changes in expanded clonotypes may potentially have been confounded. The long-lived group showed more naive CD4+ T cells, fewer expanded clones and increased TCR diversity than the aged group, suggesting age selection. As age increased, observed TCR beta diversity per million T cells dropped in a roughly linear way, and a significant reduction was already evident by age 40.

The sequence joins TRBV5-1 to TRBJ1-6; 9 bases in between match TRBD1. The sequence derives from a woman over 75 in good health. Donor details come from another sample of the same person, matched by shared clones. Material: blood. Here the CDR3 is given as CASSYSGTGYNSPLHF. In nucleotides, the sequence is TGCGCCAGCAGCTACTCCGGGACAGGGTATAATTCACCCCTCCACTTT.